What follows are 27 T cell receptor beta chains derived from one specimen sequenced in a study of blood T cells in healthy people across ages. Sample-barcoded 5' priming and a J-beta primer mix drove a second PCR of about 6 to 12 cycles. In TCRdb, the 5' RACE reads were re-called with MiXCR into one record per CDR3 protein. The sample holds 1.2 million to 1.5 million distinct CDR3 sequences; 40% to 50% are singletons and the top ten take roughly 7.9%. The sample consisted of blood. These receptors originate from a woman aged 18-29 years in good health.

The chain couples TRBV20-1 to TRBJ1-2; 7 positions agree with TRBD1. CDR3 length equals 13 residues. Per germline, CDR1 DFQATT and CDR2 SNEGSKA (reference sequence). The CDR3 here is CRKGQAANYGYTF. CDR3 DNA sequence: TGCAGGAAAGGACAGGCCGCTAACTATGGCTACACCTTC.

This clonotype was seen only a few times. The chain is built from TRBV6-5 and TRBJ2-5; 8 bases are a match to TRBD2. The J segment lost 1 base and the V segment lost 8 bases, leaving 9 bases of the junction unmatched. The CDR3 runs to 15 residues. Germline V lookup: CDR1 MNHEY, CDR2 SVGAGI. CDR3 bases: TGTGCCAGCCACCTCTCCGGGAGGGCCCAAGAGACCCAGTACTTC. As protein: CASHLSGRAQETQYF.

This clonotype showed up just a few times. The V gene is TRBV20-1, the J gene TRBJ2-5; possible D gene TRBD1, 6 bases. This CDR3 has 15 residues. Looked up from germline, CDR1 is DFQATT and CDR2 is SNEGSKA (reference sequence). Deletions cut 3 bases from V and 7 bases from J, with 21 bases between. The CDR3 sequence is CSARENRAQAATQYF. DNA of the CDR3: TGCAGTGCTAGGGAGAACAGGGCCCAGGCGGCGACCCAGTACTTC.

This clonotype was detected many times. V gene TRBV5-1 combines with J gene TRBJ2-5, with a tentative D call TRBD1 (6 bases). From germline, CDR1 is SGHRS and CDR2 YFSETQ. This CDR3 region has 16 residues. Between the trimmed V and J ends, which lost 3 bases and 4 bases, there was a span of 19 bases. The CDR3, as DNA: TGCGCCAGCAGCTCCAACCCTGGAGCGACAGGAGAGACCCAGTACTTC. It encodes CASSSNPGATGETQYF. Using reference TRBV5-1 and TRBJ2-5 for the parts outside the CDR3, the full variable domain is KAGVTQTPRYLIKTRGQQVTLSCSPISGHRSVSWYQQTPGQGLQFLFEYFSETQRNKGNFPGRFSGRQFSNSRSEMNVSTLELGDSALYLCASSSNPGATGETQYFGPGTRLLVL.

This sequence joins TRBV12-3 or TRBV12-4 and TRBJ2-3, with TRBD2 as a possible D gene (6 bases). V lost 2 bases to trimming and J lost 6 bases, with 12 bases between them. CDR3 length: 14 residues. The DNA for the CDR3 is TGTGCCAGCAGTTTAAACGCGGGGAGGGATACGCAGTATTTT. Its protein product is CASSLNAGRDTQYF.

V is TRBV6-5 and J is TRBJ2-1; D perhaps matches TRBD1 (5 bases). CDR1 and CDR2 from the germline V gene are MNHEY and SVGAGI. The CDR3 is 15 residues long. V shed 7 bases and J shed 5 bases, with 18 bases lying between them. The DNA of the CDR3 is TGTGCCAGCACCCTCAGTGGGGCGTTAAACAATGAGCAGTTCTTC. Its protein is CASTLSGALNNEQFF.

The gene calls are TRBV6-1 and TRBJ1-5, with no clear D. The CDR3 spans 16 residues. V was trimmed by 0 bases and J by 1 base, leaving 10 bases between them. The germline V gene has CDR1 MNHNS and CDR2 SASEGT. The CDR3 protein is CASSEAGRASNQPQHF. CDR3 in DNA: TGTGCCAGCAGTGAAGCAGGAAGGGCAAGCAATCAGCCCCAGCATTTT.

This clonotype was counted only a few times. This chain connects TRBV4-1 to TRBJ2-3; D remains unclear. This CDR3 comprises 17 residues. Trimming shortened V by 0 bases and J by 1 base, and 14 bases separated the two germline ends. From germline, CDR1 is MGHRA and CDR2 YSYEKL. The CDR3 here is CASSQEFSRAGTDTQYF. The CDR3 coding sequence is TGCGCCAGCAGCCAAGAGTTTTCCCGGGCAGGCACAGATACGCAGTATTTT.

The chain has TRBV20-1 and TRBJ1-4; no reliable D call. Germline CDR1 and CDR2: DFQATT and SNEGSKA (reference sequence). This CDR3 has 13 amino acids. In nucleotides, the CDR3 is TGCTCCGCCGTTCGAGCAACTAATGAAAAACTGTTTTTT. Protein product: CSAVRATNEKLFF.

This clonotype was counted a few times. The chain uses TRBV5-1 and TRBJ2-1; possibly TRBD1 for D (6 bases). This CDR3 is 16 amino acids long. V was cut by 4 bases and J by 3 bases, with 17 bases left in between. The germline V gene encodes CDR1 SGHRS and CDR2 YFSETQ. The CDR3 DNA reads TGCGCCAGCAGCGTTCGTGCGGACAGACTCTACAATGAGCAGTTCTTC. The encoded protein is CASSVRADRLYNEQFF.

V and J are TRBV10-3 and TRBJ1-2, with a weak D call TRBD1 (5 bases). CDR1 ENHRY and CDR2 SYGVKD come from the germline V gene. The V end lost 3 bases, the J end lost 5 bases, and 10 bases lay between the germline ends. This CDR3 has 13 amino acids. The DNA of the CDR3 is TGTGCCATCAGTGACGACAGTTATTATGGCTACACCTTC. Translated, it gives CAISDDSYYGYTF.

This clonotype was found many times. This sequence joins TRBV29-1 and TRBJ2-3, with D unclear. The CDR3 spans 11 residues. Germline CDR1 reads SQVTM; CDR2 reads ANQGSEA. The ends were cut back, 2 bases at V and 6 bases at J, with 6 bases in the middle. This CDR3 is CSVEHPDTQYF. The CDR3 region has the DNA TGCAGCGTTGAACACCCGGATACGCAGTATTTT.

J is TRBJ2-7 and V is TRBV6-1; D perhaps matches TRBD1 (5 bases). The CDR3 is 12 residues long. Trimming stripped 6 bases from V and 5 bases from J, with 11 bases between. Germline CDR1 reads MNHNS; CDR2 reads SASEGT. Written as DNA, the CDR3 is TGTGCCAGCAGAGACCTAGGGGACGAGCAGTACTTC. This translates into CASRDLGDEQYF.

V usage is TRBV5-4 and J usage is TRBJ1-2; TRBD1 agrees at 11 bases. V shed 4 bases, J shed 8 bases, and the junction held 10 bases outside the gene matches. The CDR3 length is 15 residues. In germline, CDR1 is SGHNT, CDR2 YYREEE (reference sequence). Written as DNA, the CDR3 is TGTGCCAGCAGCCGTCCCGGACAGGGGGCAGGGGGCTACACCTTC. Translated: CASSRPGQGAGGYTF.

This clonotype occurred a few times. The chain is built from TRBV2 and TRBJ2-7; D is unclear. V was cut by 7 bases and J by 6 bases, with 10 bases left in between. The CDR3 runs 11 residues. The V gene's germline CDR1 is SNHLY and CDR2 FYNNEI. The CDR3 region is CASTLRSEQYF. CDR3 nucleotides: TGTGCCAGCACCCTAAGATCCGAGCAGTACTTC.

This clonotype was counted between two and nine times. The chain recombines TRBV7-2 with TRBJ1-2, with 9 bases lining up with TRBD1. This CDR3 has 17 residues. Germline V gene data show CDR1 as SGHTA and CDR2 as FQGNSA. V shed 2 bases and J 0 bases; nucleotides not matched to a gene: 7. DNA for the CDR3: TGTGCCAGCAGCTTATCACAGGGGGCCTACTCTAACTATGGCTACACCTTC. Protein sequence: CASSLSQGAYSNYGYTF.

This CDR3 reads CASSDRTGLAGGETQYF. The CDR3 DNA sequence: TGTGCCAGCAGCGACCGGACCGGACTAGCGGGAGGGGAGACCCAGTACTTC. J is TRBJ2-5 and V is TRBV2; TRBD2 matches at 15 bases. V trimming: 6 bases; J trimming: 5 bases; junction bases outside the gene matches: 10. Germline V CDR1 and CDR2: SNHLY, FYNNEI. This CDR3 contains 17 residues.

On this clonotype: The junction departs from germline at one end; a sequencing error may be responsible. The V call is TRBV11-2, the J call TRBJ2-1, with 10 bases fitting TRBD2. Per the germline V gene, CDR1 is SGHAT and CDR2 is FQNNGV. CDR3 length equals 12 residues. CDR3 sequence reads: CASMEQREGLVF. The CDR3 DNA follows: TGTGCCAGCATGGAACAGCGGGAGGGCCTGGTCTTC.

This chain joins TRBV7-9 and TRBJ2-7, with no clear D. Per germline, CDR1 SEHNR and CDR2 FQNEAQ (reference sequence). V was shortened by 7 bases and J by 3 bases, with 7 bases between the two germline ends. CDR3 length: 11 amino acids. The CDR3 DNA follows: TGTGCCAGCACTGCGAGCTACGAGCAGTACTTC. Its protein product is CASTASYEQYF. The entire variable domain, with the rest obtained from reference TRBV7-9 and TRBJ2-7, is as follows: DTGVSQNPRHKITKRGQNVTFRCDPISEHNRLYWYRQTLGQGPEFLTYFQNEAQLEKSRLLSDRFSAERPKGSFSTLEIQRTEQGDSAMYLCASTASYEQYFGPGTRLTVT.

This chain connects TRBV7-8 to TRBJ1-1, with D possibly TRBD1 on 5 matching bases. The CDR3 extends over 14 amino acids. V lost 7 bases to trimming and J lost 1 base, with 13 bases between them. Germline CDR1 and CDR2: SGHVS and FQNEAQ. Here the CDR3 DNA reads TGTGCCAGCAAGTTAATGCAGGGGAACACTGAAGCTTTCTTT. It is translated as CASKLMQGNTEAFF.

The chain recombines TRBV19 with TRBJ1-1; possibly TRBD1 for D (6 bases). Trimming removed 6 bases at V and 6 bases at J, with 14 bases between. The CDR3 has 13 amino acids. CDR1 is LNHDA, CDR2 SQIVND, per germline (reference sequence). In DNA, the CDR3 is TGTGCCAGTAGCTGGGGGGGCACCCCTGAAGCTTTCTTT. As protein: CASSWGGTPEAFF.

In this sample, this clonotype turned up a few times. This rearrangement joins TRBV20-1 to TRBJ2-1; a weak D match, TRBD1 (5 bases). The CDR3 is 14 amino acids. V was pared by 6 bases and J by 3 bases, with 15 bases between. Germline-derived CDR1 and CDR2 are DFQATT and SNEGSKA (reference sequence). CDR3 DNA: TGCAGTGCCCCTTCAGGGCAAATCTACAATGAGCAGTTCTTC. This sequence encodes CSAPSGQIYNEQFF.

This rearrangement joins TRBV30 to TRBJ2-7; TRBD2 matches 8 bases. Trimming cost V 6 bases and J 0 bases; bases outside gene matches: 7. The CDR3 is 14 residues long. Germline-derived CDR1 and CDR2 are GTSNPN and SVGIG (reference sequence). The CDR3 loop is CACATSGHSYEQYF. DNA for the CDR3: TGTGCCTGTGCTACTAGCGGACACTCCTACGAGCAGTACTTC.

The chain combines TRBV20-1 with TRBJ2-5; D possibly corresponds to TRBD2 (6 bases). The CDR3 spans 16 residues. V gave up 0 bases and J gave up 1 base, with 15 bases separating them. Germline lookup yields CDR1 DFQATT and CDR2 SNEGSKA (reference sequence). This CDR3 is CSARDQTRSSQETQYF. Here the CDR3 DNA reads TGCAGTGCTAGAGACCAGACTAGATCCTCCCAAGAGACCCAGTACTTC.

Written as DNA, the CDR3 is TGTGCCTGGAGTGGAACAGGGCCCTACGAGCAGTACTTC. Protein product: CAWSGTGPYEQYF. This chain uses TRBV30 with TRBJ2-4; perhaps TRBD1 as D (6 bases). The end of the DNA aligns better with TRBJ2-7, so the J call may be wrong. This CDR3 is built from 13 residues. CDR1 and CDR2 (germline): GTSNPN, SVGIG (reference sequence).

J is TRBJ2-7 and V is TRBV20-1; 13 bases align to TRBD2. Germline V gene sequence: CDR1 DFQATT, CDR2 SNEGSKA (reference sequence). Unmatched junction bases numbered 19, after V lost 5 bases and J lost 3 bases. CDR3 length: 19 amino acids. The CDR3: CSALPGLAGPNRPNYEQYF. CDR3 DNA sequence: TGCAGTGCTTTACCGGGACTAGCGGGACCGAACAGACCAAACTACGAGCAGTACTTC.

To note about this clonotype: Germline is not matched at one junction end, which may reflect a read error. V gene TRBV10-3 combines with J gene TRBJ2-1, with D possibly being TRBD1 or TRBD2 (5 bases each). Germline V CDR1 and CDR2: ENHRY, SYGVKD. This CDR3 spans 13 amino acids. CDR3 coding DNA: TGTGCCATCAGTGAGTCAAGAGGGGATGAGCGGTTCTTC. Translation gives CAISESRGDERFF.